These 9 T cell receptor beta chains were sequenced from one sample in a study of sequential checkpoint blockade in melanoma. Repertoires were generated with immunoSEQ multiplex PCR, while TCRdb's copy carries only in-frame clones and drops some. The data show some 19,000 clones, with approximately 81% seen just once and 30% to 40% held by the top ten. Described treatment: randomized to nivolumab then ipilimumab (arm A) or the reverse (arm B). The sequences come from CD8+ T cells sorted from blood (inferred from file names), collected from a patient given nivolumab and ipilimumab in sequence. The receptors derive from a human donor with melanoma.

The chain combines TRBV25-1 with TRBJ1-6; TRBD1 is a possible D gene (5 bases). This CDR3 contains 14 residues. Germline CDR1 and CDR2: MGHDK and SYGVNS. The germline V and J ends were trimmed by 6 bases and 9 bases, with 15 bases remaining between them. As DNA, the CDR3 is TGTGCCAGCAGCCTGGGGGGGATAGGTTCACCCCTCCACTTT. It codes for CASSLGGIGSPLHF.

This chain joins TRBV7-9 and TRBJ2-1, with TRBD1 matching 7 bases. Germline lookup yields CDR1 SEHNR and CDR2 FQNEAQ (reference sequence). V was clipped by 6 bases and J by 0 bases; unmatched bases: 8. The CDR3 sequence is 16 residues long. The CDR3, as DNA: TGTGCCAGCAGAAGAAGGGACAGCAGCTCCTACAATGAGCAGTTCTTC. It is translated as CASRRRDSSSYNEQFF.

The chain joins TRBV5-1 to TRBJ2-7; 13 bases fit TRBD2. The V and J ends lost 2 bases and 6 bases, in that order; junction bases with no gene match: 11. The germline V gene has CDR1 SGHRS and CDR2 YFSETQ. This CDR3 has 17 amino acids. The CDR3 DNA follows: TGCGCCAGCAGCTTTACTAGCGGGGGGGCAAATCAACCCGAGCAGTACTTC. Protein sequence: CASSFTSGGANQPEQYF.

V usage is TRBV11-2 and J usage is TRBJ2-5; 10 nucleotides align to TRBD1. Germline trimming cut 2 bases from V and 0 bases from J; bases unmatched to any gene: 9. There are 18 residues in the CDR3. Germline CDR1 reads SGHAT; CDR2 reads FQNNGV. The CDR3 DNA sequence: TGTGCCAGCAGCTTAAGGGGACAGGGGACTACCAACCAAGAGACCCAGTACTTC. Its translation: CASSLRGQGTTNQETQYF. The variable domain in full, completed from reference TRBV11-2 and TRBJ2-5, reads EAGVAQSPRYKIIEKRQSVAFWCNPISGHATLYWYQQILGQGPKLLIQFQNNGVVDDSQLPKDRFSAERLKGVDSTLKIQPAKLEDSAVYLCASSLRGQGTTNQETQYFGPGTRLLVL.

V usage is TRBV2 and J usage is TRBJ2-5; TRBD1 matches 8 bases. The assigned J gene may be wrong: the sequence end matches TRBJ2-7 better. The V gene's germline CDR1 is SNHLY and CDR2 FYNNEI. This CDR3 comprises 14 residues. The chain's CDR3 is CASWGLGTGDEQYF. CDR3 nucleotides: TGTGCCAGTTGGGGGTTGGGGACAGGAGACGAGCAGTACTTC.

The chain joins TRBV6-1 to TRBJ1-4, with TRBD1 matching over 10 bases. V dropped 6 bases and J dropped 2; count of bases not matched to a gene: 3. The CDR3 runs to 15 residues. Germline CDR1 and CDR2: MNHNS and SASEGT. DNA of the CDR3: TGTGCCAGCAGAGCGGGACAGGGGACTAATGAAAAACTGTTTTTT. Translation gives CASRAGQGTNEKLFF.

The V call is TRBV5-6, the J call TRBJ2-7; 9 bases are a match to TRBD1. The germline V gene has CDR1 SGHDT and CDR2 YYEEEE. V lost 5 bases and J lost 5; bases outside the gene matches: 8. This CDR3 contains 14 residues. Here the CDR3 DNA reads TGTGCCAGCAGTCTAACAGGGGGCCGGGACGAGCAGTACTTC. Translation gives CASSLTGGRDEQYF.

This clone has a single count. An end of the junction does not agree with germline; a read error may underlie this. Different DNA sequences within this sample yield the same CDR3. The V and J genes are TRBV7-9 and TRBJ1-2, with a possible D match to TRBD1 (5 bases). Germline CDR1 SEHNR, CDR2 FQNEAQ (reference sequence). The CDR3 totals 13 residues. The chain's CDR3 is CASSLWAGRALSF. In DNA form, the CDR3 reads TGTGCTAGCAGCTTATGGGCAGGGCGCGCCCTCAGCTTC.

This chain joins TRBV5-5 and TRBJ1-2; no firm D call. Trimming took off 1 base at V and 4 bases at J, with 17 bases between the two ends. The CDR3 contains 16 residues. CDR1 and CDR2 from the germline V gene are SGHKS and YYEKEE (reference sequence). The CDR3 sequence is CASSLTPSPGIYGYTF. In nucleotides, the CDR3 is TGTGCCAGCAGCTTGACACCCTCCCCAGGCATCTATGGCTACACCTTC.